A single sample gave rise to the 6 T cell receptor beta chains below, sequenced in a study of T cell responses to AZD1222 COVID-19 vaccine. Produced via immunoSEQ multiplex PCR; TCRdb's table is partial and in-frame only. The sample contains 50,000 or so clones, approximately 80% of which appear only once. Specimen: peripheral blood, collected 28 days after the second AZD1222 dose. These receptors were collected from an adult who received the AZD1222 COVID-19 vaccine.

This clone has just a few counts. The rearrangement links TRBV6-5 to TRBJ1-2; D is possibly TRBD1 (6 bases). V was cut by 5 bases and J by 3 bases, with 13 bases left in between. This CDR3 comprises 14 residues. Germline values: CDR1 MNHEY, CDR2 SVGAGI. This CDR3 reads CASSPTTGYYGYTF. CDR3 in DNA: TGTGCCAGCAGTCCAACCACAGGGTACTATGGCTACACCTTC.

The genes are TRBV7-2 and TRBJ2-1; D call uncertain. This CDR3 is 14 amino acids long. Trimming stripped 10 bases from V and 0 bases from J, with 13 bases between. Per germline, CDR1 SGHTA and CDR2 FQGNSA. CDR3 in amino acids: CATGGGSSYNEQFF. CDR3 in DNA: TGTGCCACGGGTGGCGGCAGCTCCTACAATGAGCAGTTCTTC.

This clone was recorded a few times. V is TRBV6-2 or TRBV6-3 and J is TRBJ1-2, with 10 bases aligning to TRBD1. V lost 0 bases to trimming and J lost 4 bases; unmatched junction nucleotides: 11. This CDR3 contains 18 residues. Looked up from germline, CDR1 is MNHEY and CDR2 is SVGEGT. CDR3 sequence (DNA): TGTGCCAGCAGTTACTCGAGTCAAGAGACAGGGGGCGGCTATGGCTACACCTTC. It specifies CASSYSSQETGGGYGYTF.

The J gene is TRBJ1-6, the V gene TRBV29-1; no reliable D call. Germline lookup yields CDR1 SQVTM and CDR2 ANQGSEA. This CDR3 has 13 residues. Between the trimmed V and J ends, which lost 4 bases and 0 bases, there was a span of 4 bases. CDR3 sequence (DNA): TGCAGCGTTGTTGGCTCCTATAATTCACCCCTCCACTTT. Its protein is CSVVGSYNSPLHF.

The CDR3 sequence is CASSLNPGGVEKLFF. CDR3 nucleotide sequence: TGTGCCAGCAGCTTAAATCCAGGGGGAGTTGAAAAACTGTTTTTT. This chain links TRBV7-2 with TRBJ1-4; 7 bases are shared with TRBD1. The CDR3 is 15 residues long. From germline, CDR1 is SGHTA and CDR2 FQGNSA. Trimming removed 2 bases from V and 7 bases from J; junction bases left unmatched: 7.

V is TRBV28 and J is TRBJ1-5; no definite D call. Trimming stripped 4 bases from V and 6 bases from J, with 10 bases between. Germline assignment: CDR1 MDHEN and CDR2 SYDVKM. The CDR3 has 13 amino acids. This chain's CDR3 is CASSSHLVQPQHF. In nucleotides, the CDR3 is TGTGCCAGCAGTTCTCACCTTGTTCAGCCCCAGCATTTT.